This T cell receptor (beta chain) is from a study of post-analysis software for immune sequencing data (dated by TCRdb to the mid-2010s). In the study overall: Relapsing-remitting, secondary progressive and progressive-relapsing multiple sclerosis were recorded as disease courses, and subtype annotation was lacking for some patients. A subset of samples was prepared in parallel using single-end sample barcoding, then pooled and co-amplified after Illumina adapter ligation. The multiple sclerosis patient repertoires were compared with more than 9 previously published healthy control repertoires from donors aged about 6 to 26 years.

Receptor amplification or capture employed PCR. TCRdb lists the instrument as Illumina HiSeq 2500. To reduce PCR and sequencing biases, unique molecular identifiers were built into the TCR beta cDNA libraries. Per 1 to 10 million input T cells, roughly 500,000 cDNA molecules were obtained, such that each molecule approximated one T cell. The patient libraries were prepared and sequenced with the same protocol used for the earlier healthy control dataset. Samples belonging to the same batch were prepared together, multiplexed and sequenced on a shared HiSeq lane. Per the original workflow: Raw barcoded reads were processed with MIGEC, and single-read molecular identifier groups were discarded before consensus assembly and CDR3 extraction. Clonotype tables were post-analysed with VDJtools, and diversity was normalized by down-sampling all datasets to the smallest sample size. Repertoire overlap clustering matched CDR3 amino acid but not nucleotide sequences to correct batch-related cross-sample contamination. TCRdb took the public reads, trimmed them with fastp at Q25, ran MiXCR for clone calling and kept in-frame beta chains. Each entry is one CDR3 protein sequence, shown with its most common DNA and genes. These V and J calls rely on TCRdb rather than the paper's analysis. This sample has a few hundred thousand distinct CDR3 sequences in its table, and 40% to 55% of those were observed once. Clones ranked in the top ten supply 12% of the sample.

With regard to this clonotype: This clone's antigen is unknown. No base qualities exist here, and no much larger clone lies one base off it.

The research as a whole found: The control group was slightly older than the multiple sclerosis patient group. When samples were clustered directly using the F measure, samples prepared in the same batch co-clustered strongly, which prompted a batch-effect correction. Significantly lower normalized Chao1 diversity was found in multiple sclerosis patients than in controls, suggesting substantial peripheral T-cell clonal expansion. Significantly higher frequencies in patients than in controls were found for roughly 5 TRBV segments, including TRBV5-6, TRBV5-1 and TRBV20-1.

To demonstrate the VDJtools post-analysis software, TCR beta repertoires were profiled from the peripheral blood of 13 young patients with multiple sclerosis. Multiple sclerosis patients were children and adolescents aged roughly 6 to 15 years. V loses 4 bases at its end and J loses 7 bases; junction bases beyond the gene matches: 11. CDR1 is given as MNHNS and CDR2 as SASEGT, both from the germline V gene. From the cysteine through the phenylalanine, the CDR3 covers 15 amino acids. This entry keeps only the CDR3 DNA: 45 bases, framed from base 1. Here the chain combines TRBV6-1 and TRBJ2-7; TRBD1 matches 9 bases in the middle. Sample: blood. This sequence was found in a girl aged 10 to 17 with multiple sclerosis. The bases are TGTGCCAGCAGTGCGGGCGGGGACAGGGTATGGGAGCAGTACTTC. Translated, this is CASSAGGDRVWEQYF.